This passage covers 7 T cell receptor beta chains from one sample sequenced in a study of glioma-infiltrating T cells. The iRepertoire nested amplicon-rescue multiplex PCR amplified TCR alpha and beta CDR3s from RNA. One entry per CDR3 protein, called by TCRdb with MiXCR from the multiplex PCR reads. The table has some 100,000 distinct CDR3 sequences, about 25% seen once. Sequenced sample: glioma tissue, nonneoplastic brain tissue, or PBMCs (not recorded which). Receptors originate from a human donor with low-grade glioma or glioblastoma, undergoing nonglioma brain surgery, or in good health (not recorded which).

This clonotype showed up many times. V usage is TRBV6-2 or TRBV6-3 and J usage is TRBJ2-3; possible D gene TRBD2, 7 bases. This CDR3 comprises 17 residues. Looked up from germline, CDR1 is MNHEY and CDR2 is SVGEGT. Trimming removed 5 bases at V and 8 bases at J, with 26 bases between. This CDR3 is CASSPAQGRGPRATQYF. CDR3 nucleotide sequence: TGTGCCAGCAGTCCCGCGCAGGGGCGGGGGCCGAGGGCTACGCAGTATTTT.

In its sample, this clonotype was seen many times. This chain links TRBV6-5 with TRBJ2-7, with TRBD2 identical over 8 bases. The CDR3 totals 14 residues. Germline-derived CDR1 and CDR2 are MNHEY and SVGAGI. Germline trimming cut 0 bases from V and 5 bases from J; bases unmatched to any gene: 3. CDR3 amino acids: CASSYSNSGDEQYF. In DNA form, the CDR3 reads TGTGCCAGCAGTTACTCGAATAGCGGGGACGAGCAGTACTTC.

The table lists this clonotype with many counts. This chain uses TRBV2 with TRBJ1-2; 9 positions agree with TRBD1. This CDR3 region has 14 residues. CDR1 SNHLY and CDR2 FYNNEI come from the germline V gene. Trimming removed 4 bases from V and 2 bases from J; junction bases left unmatched: 2. CDR3 DNA sequence: TGTGCCAGCAGTGGGACAGGGGCAAACTATGGCTACACCTTC. This sequence encodes CASSGTGANYGYTF.

There are many counts of this clonotype. The chain carries TRBV6-2 or TRBV6-3 and TRBJ2-7; D gene uncertain. The CDR3 contains 15 residues. Germline CDR1 reads MNHEY; CDR2 reads SVGEGT. The V end lost 6 bases, the J end lost 1 base, and 16 bases lay between the germline ends. The CDR3 region has the DNA TGTGCCAGCAGCTATGACTCCGCGACATCCTACGAGCAGTACTTC. This encodes CASSYDSATSYEQYF.

This clonotype was recorded many times. The CDR3 reads CASSNRAYNQPQHF. The CDR3 region has the DNA TGTGCCAGCAGTAACCGGGCTTACAATCAGCCCCAGCATTTT. J is TRBJ1-5 and V is TRBV28; no clear D. Germline CDR1 reads MDHEN; CDR2 reads SYDVKM. The CDR3 runs to 14 residues. V was clipped by 5 bases and J by 3 bases, with 11 bases between them.

This clonotype was found many times. The chain links TRBV6-1 to TRBJ2-3, with D perhaps assigned TRBD1 or TRBD2 (6 bases each). The CDR3 spans 15 residues. Per the germline V gene, CDR1 is MNHNS and CDR2 is SASEGT. Trimming took off 7 bases at V and 1 base at J, with 15 bases between the two ends. The DNA of the CDR3 is TGTGCCAGCACAAGGGGGGCTAGCGGCACAGATACGCAGTATTTT. Its translation: CASTRGASGTDTQYF.

The table lists this clonotype with a few counts. V gene TRBV4-2 combines with J gene TRBJ2-7; 9 bases are shared with TRBD2. V lost 0 bases and J lost 4; bases outside the gene matches: 7. From germline, CDR1 is LGHNA and CDR2 YNFKEQ. The CDR3 runs to 16 residues. The CDR3 reads CASSQELAGVMYEQYF. DNA for the CDR3: TGTGCCAGCAGCCAAGAATTAGCGGGAGTAATGTACGAGCAGTACTTC.